This TCR beta chain was sequenced for a study of T cells after yellow fever vaccination. This clonotype was counted ten times or more. Its antigen remains unknown. Study-wide results and limits: Booster samples showed a return of most primary-vaccination clones (under 98% CD4, about 87% CD8). Across the CD4 and CD8 compartments, a small share of clonotypes was present in both. Researchers report a weaker secondary response that nonetheless peaked faster, day 5 versus 15.

The authors made TCR cDNA by 5'RACE template switching, adding a universal primer site and UMIs. TCRdb re-analysed the 5' RACE reads in MiXCR, keeping a single row per CDR3 protein. The sample lists hundreds of thousands of distinct CDR3 sequences, around 5.2% occurring once. CDR3 length: 16 amino acids. The junction had 8 bases not matched to a gene; V was cut back by 0 bases and J by 8 bases. The V gene's germline CDR1 is LGHNA and CDR2 YSLEER. The chain uses TRBV4-3 and TRBJ1-4; TRBD1 agrees at 8 bases. The source is a man aged 18 to 35 who received the YFV17D yellow fever vaccine. This material consisted of CD4+ T cells sorted from PBMCs, taken on the day of the yellow fever booster vaccination. The CDR3 nucleotides are TGCGCCAGCAGCCAAGATGTGGGGACAGGAGGAGAAAAACTGTTTTTT. It is translated as CASSQDVGTGGEKLFF.